This T cell receptor beta chain was identified during a study of shared clonotypes between healthy human individuals. Germline values: CDR1 WNHNN, CDR2 SYGVQD (reference sequence). The V end lost 3 bases, the J end lost 4 bases, and 12 bases lay between the germline ends. The CDR3 has 15 residues. The repertoire was sequenced with immunoSEQ multiplex PCR; TCRdb's copy has only in-frame clones and lacks some. Altogether around 510,000 clones are present, about 96% being singletons, with the ten largest covering around 0.067%. This TCR came from a woman aged 25 to 45 in good health. Sequencing was done on a sample of naive CD4+ T cells sorted from blood. Stated subset: CD45RA+ positively selected. The V and J genes are TRBV10-1 and TRBJ1-4, with D tentatively TRBD1 (5 bases). CDR3 residues: CASSEGDGFNEKLFF. The CDR3 DNA sequence: TGCGCCAGCAGTGAAGGGGACGGTTTTAATGAAAAACTGTTTTTT.